This TCR beta chain was documented in a study of cytomegalovirus exposure and HLA in healthy donors. Turning to the study itself: Earlier results showed almost 120 million unique TCR beta sequences derived from some 180 million T cells. The Caucasian-associated ancestry cluster held roughly 81% of around 380 genotyped donors. Findings and limits, study-wide: For TCR beta chains, V- and J-gene trimming was later linked to a missense DCLRE1C variant. Investigators reported some 150 TCR beta chains as tied to cytomegalovirus.

PCR primers comprised 60 Vbeta and 13 Jbeta primers. Libraries were prepared by immunoSEQ multiplex PCR; TCRdb keeps only in-frame clonotypes and omits some of them. The sample has 70,000 to 100,000 clones, around 81% seen once; the top ten hold around 2%. This clone was found a few times. The target antigen is unknown. V shed 4 bases, J shed 4 bases, and the junction held 11 bases outside the gene matches. Per germline, CDR1 SGHTA and CDR2 FQGNSA. The CDR3 covers 16 residues. The rearrangement joins TRBV7-2 to TRBJ1-1, with 8 bases that match TRBD1. This TCR came from a man between 18 and 29 years old in good health and CMV-seronegative. Sample: PBMCs. The CDR3 bases are TGTGCCAGCAGCTCAAAAACCAGTACAGGGGGCACTGAAGCTTTCTTT. Protein: CASSSKTSTGGTEAFF.